The 23 T cell receptor beta chains presented below share a single source sample, sequenced in a study of blood T cells in healthy people across ages. A sample-barcoded 5' primer and a J-beta primer mix were used in a second PCR of about 7 to 12 cycles. MiXCR, run by TCRdb on the 5' RACE reads, gives a single entry per CDR3 protein. The table records 1.5 million or so distinct CDR3 sequences, 40% to 45% of them present only once. Input material: blood. The receptor set was obtained from a young woman in good health.

This clonotype was counted once. The junction departs from the called germline gene at one end, perhaps through a read error. The chain employs TRBV28 and TRBJ1-2; D gene unclear. CDR1 and CDR2 from the germline V gene are MDHEN and SYDVKM. The CDR3 contains 14 residues. CDR3 bases: TGTGCCGGCAGTTTCCGGCCCGGGCCTCGCGGCTACACCTTC. This encodes CAGSFRPGPRGYTF.

This clonotype has more than one count but fewer than ten. CDR3 bases: TGCGCCAGCAGCCAAGATGGGGGGCCACTCACCGAGCAGTACTTC. Amino acid sequence: CASSQDGGPLTEQYF. V usage is TRBV4-1 and J usage is TRBJ2-4, with D perhaps TRBD1 or TRBD2 (6 bases each). The J call may be wrong; the DNA end is better matched by TRBJ2-7. The V gene's germline CDR1 is MGHRA and CDR2 YSYEKL. This CDR3 region has 15 residues.

This clonotype came up a few times. The chain is built from TRBV24-1 and TRBJ2-5, with 7 bases lining up with TRBD1. The CDR3 extends over 13 amino acids. Germline CDR1 is KGHDR and CDR2 is SFDVKD. Trimming took 9 bases from V and 4 from J; bases not matched to a gene: 7. CDR3 in amino acids: CATGETGRETQYF. CDR3 DNA sequence: TGTGCCACCGGCGAGACAGGGCGAGAGACCCAGTACTTC.

This chain links TRBV20-1 with TRBJ2-7; tentative D call: TRBD2 (5 bases). The CDR3 runs 14 residues. Germline V gene sequence: CDR1 DFQATT, CDR2 SNEGSKA (reference sequence). V was shortened by 8 bases and J by 3 bases, with 20 bases between the two germline ends. CDR3: CSSEKVGERYEQYF. DNA for the CDR3: TGCAGTTCCGAAAAGGTGGGAGAGCGCTACGAGCAGTACTTC.

This sequence joins TRBV20-1 and TRBJ2-3; 7 bases align to TRBD2. The trim removed 8 bases at V and 2 bases at J, leaving 10 bases unmatched. CDR3 length: 14 amino acids. Germline CDR1 and CDR2: DFQATT and SNEGSKA (reference sequence). The CDR3 DNA reads TGCAGTCCCTACCCCGGGGGGAACACAGATACGCAGTATTTT. Its translation is CSPYPGGNTDTQYF.

This clonotype was seen ten or more times. The gene calls are TRBV12-3 or TRBV12-4 and TRBJ2-7, with D possibly TRBD1 on 6 matching bases. The CDR3 consists of 13 residues. V was clipped by 3 bases and J by 6 bases, with 12 bases between them. The CDR3 DNA sequence: TGTGCCAGCAGTTTGAGAGGGGGTAGCGAGCAGTACTTC. Residues: CASSLRGGSEQYF.

This clonotype was recorded once. The J gene is TRBJ2-2, the V gene TRBV6-5, with D tentatively TRBD2 (6 bases). CDR3 length: 16 residues. The germline gives CDR1 MNHEY, CDR2 SVGAGI. V was trimmed by 5 bases and J by 3 bases, leaving 16 bases between them. This CDR3 is CASSHRSGSDTGELFF. The CDR3 DNA sequence: TGTGCCAGCAGTCACCGGAGCGGGTCAGACACCGGGGAGCTGTTTTTT.

As concerns this clonotype: At one end, the junction sequence differs from germline, possibly due to a read error. The genes are TRBV3-1 and TRBJ1-1; D perhaps matches TRBD1 (5 bases). The CDR3 spans 17 residues. Germline-derived CDR1 and CDR2 are LGHDT and YNNKEL (reference sequence). The CDR3 DNA sequence: TGTACCAGCAGCCCGGGAACCACCAACCCCGGGGGCACTGAAGCTTTCTTT. Residues: CTSSPGTTNPGGTEAFF.

In DNA, the CDR3 is TGTGCCAGCAGTGCGGCGGGAGGGAACACCGGGGAGCTGTTTTTT. Translated: CASSAAGGNTGELFF. The V and J genes are TRBV6-4 and TRBJ2-2; 8 positions match TRBD2. The V and J ends lost 4 bases and 1 base, in that order; junction bases with no gene match: 2. Germline assignment: CDR1 MRHNA and CDR2 SNTAGT. The CDR3 loop spans 15 amino acids.

V and J are TRBV7-9 and TRBJ1-4; 9 bases fit TRBD1. CDR3 length: 18 amino acids. The germline gives CDR1 SEHNR, CDR2 FQNEAQ (reference sequence). The J segment lost 0 bases and the V segment lost 5 bases, leaving 10 bases of the junction unmatched. The CDR3 DNA sequence: TGTGCCAGCAGCCCGAGACAGGGGGAGGAAGCAACTAATGAAAAACTGTTTTTT. Amino acids: CASSPRQGEEATNEKLFF.

The rearrangement links TRBV18 to TRBJ2-5, with no clear D. The CDR3 has 15 amino acids. Trimming took off 4 bases at V and 1 base at J, with 13 bases between the two ends. Germline V gene data show CDR1 as KGHSH and CDR2 as LQKENI. The CDR3 sequence is CASSLRPIIQETQYF. CDR3 nucleotides: TGTGCCAGCTCACTACGGCCCATTATCCAAGAGACCCAGTACTTC.

Comments on this clonotype: A much larger clone lies one base from this, so it may be a read error. This chain connects TRBV6-6 to TRBJ1-5; no clear D gene. The CDR3 consists of 13 residues. Germline CDR1 MNHNY, CDR2 SVGAGI (reference sequence). The CDR3 DNA follows: TGTGCCAGCAGCTTCTATAGCAATCAGCCCCGGCATTTT. This encodes CASSFYSNQPRHF.

This clonotype showed up just a few times. V is TRBV20-1 and J is TRBJ2-4; D ambiguous. The DNA end is more similar to TRBJ2-7, so the J call may be wrong. Germline CDR1 and CDR2: DFQATT and SNEGSKA (reference sequence). The CDR3 has 13 amino acids. CDR3 DNA: TGCAGTGCTAGTGTGACGGCGCCCTACGAGCAGTACTTC. Amino acids: CSASVTAPYEQYF.

V gene TRBV12-3 or TRBV12-4 combines with J gene TRBJ2-4; D perhaps matches TRBD1 (6 bases). The CDR3 runs 14 residues. Trimming removed 4 bases at V and 9 bases at J, with 16 bases between. CDR3 protein: CASSYKIGQTIQYF. CDR3 DNA sequence: TGTGCCAGCAGTTATAAAATCGGACAGACCATTCAGTACTTC.

Note on this clonotype: With a much larger clone just one base away, this may be a read error. The gene calls are TRBV10-2 and TRBJ2-4; 7 nucleotides match TRBD1. The J call could be wrong; TRBJ2-7 is a better fit for the DNA end. Germline V gene sequence: CDR1 WSHSY, CDR2 SAAADI. There are 13 residues in the CDR3. Written as DNA, the CDR3 is TGCGCCAGCAGGTCTGGACAGGCCTGCGAGCAGTACTTC. Translating gives CASRSGQACEQYF.

This clonotype was recorded a few times. The chain joins TRBV18 to TRBJ1-1; 7 nucleotides align to TRBD1. This CDR3 has 14 residues. J was trimmed by 5 bases and V by 4 bases; bases with no gene match: 7. Looked up from germline, CDR1 is KGHSH and CDR2 is LQKENI. CDR3 region: CASSLEGASTEAFF. In DNA, the CDR3 is TGTGCCAGCTCACTCGAGGGGGCGTCAACTGAAGCTTTCTTT.

The J gene is TRBJ2-3, the V gene TRBV5-1; 7 positions agree with TRBD2. Trimming at V came to 2 bases and at J to 4 bases, leaving 7 bases not matched to a gene. Germline V gene sequence: CDR1 SGHRS, CDR2 YFSETQ. There are 15 residues in the CDR3. The CDR3 nucleotides are TGCGCCAGCAGCTTAGCGGGAAGAGAGGCAGATACGCAGTATTTT. This sequence encodes CASSLAGREADTQYF. The full variable domain, rest sourced from reference TRBV5-1 and TRBJ2-3, is KAGVTQTPRYLIKTRGQQVTLSCSPISGHRSVSWYQQTPGQGLQFLFEYFSETQRNKGNFPGRFSGRQFSNSRSEMNVSTLELGDSALYLCASSLAGREADTQYFGPGTRLTVL.

V gene TRBV7-2 combines with J gene TRBJ2-3, with TRBD1 identical over 7 bases. Losses at the gene ends were 7 bases for V and 2 bases for J; bases not matched to a gene: 9. CDR1 and CDR2 (germline): SGHTA, FQGNSA. The CDR3 extends over 15 amino acids. For the CDR3, the DNA is TGTGCCAGCAAATCTGGGACAGTCCACACAGATACGCAGTATTTT. Encoded protein: CASKSGTVHTDTQYF.

The chain has TRBV7-8 and TRBJ2-1; D is unclear. V gave up 4 bases and J gave up 8 bases, with 15 bases separating them. Germline-derived CDR1 and CDR2 are SGHVS and FQNEAQ. The CDR3 has 14 residues. CDR3 amino acids: CASSSLVGKDEQFF. CDR3 DNA sequence: TGTGCCAGCAGCTCACTCGTAGGGAAGGATGAGCAGTTCTTC.

This clonotype was seen only a few times. The gene calls are TRBV9 and TRBJ1-2; D gene unclear. Trimming removed 2 bases at V and 2 bases at J, with 13 bases between. This CDR3 comprises 15 residues. Germline CDR1 reads SGDLS; CDR2 reads YYNGEE. The chain's CDR3 is CASSVLAGGNYGYTF. The CDR3 DNA sequence: TGTGCCAGCAGCGTGTTGGCAGGCGGGAACTATGGCTACACCTTC.

This chain uses TRBV27 with TRBJ1-1, with 8 bases that match TRBD1. CDR3 length equals 14 residues. CDR1 and CDR2 (germline): MNHEY, SMNVEV (reference sequence). V trimming: 5 bases; J trimming: 1 base; junction bases outside the gene matches: 3. The CDR3: CASSIRGRNTEAFF. In nucleotides, the CDR3 is TGTGCCAGCAGTATCAGGGGGCGGAACACTGAAGCTTTCTTT.

The rearrangement uses TRBV2 and TRBJ2-3; D gene ambiguous. The V end was cut by 0 bases, the J end by 8 bases, with 9 bases between. Germline V gene sequence: CDR1 SNHLY, CDR2 FYNNEI. The CDR3 has 13 amino acids. The CDR3 DNA follows: TGTGCCAGCAGTGAAGCGTCCGGAGCTACGCAGTATTTT. Its translation: CASSEASGATQYF.

V is TRBV2 and J is TRBJ1-4; 8 nucleotides line up with TRBD1. V was pared by 7 bases and J by 7 bases, with 2 bases of the junction left unmatched. Looked up from germline, CDR1 is SNHLY and CDR2 is FYNNEI. The CDR3 is 12 amino acids. Here the CDR3 reads CASTGQGEKLFF. CDR3 DNA: TGTGCCAGCACCGGACAGGGTGAAAAACTGTTTTTT.